One and the same sample provided the 26 T cell receptor beta chains below, sequenced in a study of blood T cell repertoires in COVID-19. Repertoires were generated with immunoSEQ multiplex PCR, while TCRdb's copy carries only in-frame clones and drops some. The top ten clones hold about 1.5% of a sample with around 250,000 clones, roughly 86% of them seen once. The source material was PBMCs or T cells enriched from blood (not recorded which). The receptors were gathered from a woman between 45 and 65 years old who had recovered from COVID-19.

The V call is TRBV9, the J call TRBJ2-5, with a possible D match to TRBD2 (6 bases). The CDR3 is made up of 17 amino acids. Trimming shortened V by 0 bases and J by 5 bases, and 20 bases separated the two germline ends. Germline CDR1 SGDLS, CDR2 YYNGEE. The CDR3 protein is CASSVGGGTGGIETQYF. In DNA, the CDR3 is TGTGCCAGCAGCGTAGGAGGAGGGACTGGGGGGATCGAGACCCAGTACTTC.

The chain combines TRBV27 with TRBJ1-4, with 12 bases fitting TRBD1. V shed 10 bases and J 0 bases; nucleotides not matched to a gene: 6. CDR1 and CDR2 from the germline V gene are MNHEY and SMNVEV (reference sequence). This CDR3 is 16 amino acids long. For the CDR3, the DNA is TGTGCCAATCGGGACAGGGGGCCAACAACTAATGAAAAACTGTTTTTT. Protein: CANRDRGPTTNEKLFF.

Points on this clone: The germline gene is not matched at one end of the junction; a read error may be the cause. In DNA, the CDR3 is TGTGCCAGCAGCTTAAGGGGCGGGAGCTCCTCCGAGCAGTACTTC. Its protein is CASSLRGGSSSEQYF. This chain uses TRBV11-3 with TRBJ2-7, with 7 nucleotides matching TRBD2. This CDR3 spans 15 amino acids. Looked up from germline, CDR1 is SGHNT and CDR2 is YENEEA.

This clone has only one observation. The gene calls are TRBV11-3 and TRBJ2-3; 13 bases fit TRBD2. The CDR3 has 16 residues. CDR1 and CDR2 (germline): SGHNT, YENEEA. Trimming removed 5 bases from V and 0 bases from J; junction bases left unmatched: 2. CDR3 residues: CASSPGLAGSTDTQYF. The DNA for the CDR3 is TGTGCCAGCAGCCCGGGACTAGCGGGAAGCACAGATACGCAGTATTTT. Full variable domain (rest looked up from reference TRBV11-3 and TRBJ2-3): EAGVVQSPRYKIIEKKQPVAFWCNPISGHNTLYWYLQNLGQGPELLIRYENEEAVDDSQLPKDRFSAERLKGVDSTLKIQPAELGDSAVYLCASSPGLAGSTDTQYFGPGTRLTVL.

The chain links TRBV28 to TRBJ2-1, with 8 bases identical to TRBD2. CDR1 and CDR2 (germline): MDHEN, SYDVKM. The CDR3 runs 13 residues. The junction had 7 bases not matched to a gene; V was cut back by 6 bases and J by 9 bases. The CDR3 bases are TGTGCCAGCAGGGGACTAGTCTTTGGTGAGCAGTTCTTC. Amino acids: CASRGLVFGEQFF.

The V gene is TRBV10-3, the J gene TRBJ2-2; TRBD2 aligns across 10 bases. Trimming at V came to 4 bases and at J to 5 bases, leaving 7 bases not matched to a gene. The V gene's germline CDR1 is ENHRY and CDR2 SYGVKD. The CDR3 contains 16 residues. CDR3 residues: CAISVNLAGATGELFF. CDR3 DNA sequence: TGTGCCATCAGTGTAAACCTAGCGGGAGCAACCGGGGAGCTGTTTTTT.

The V and J genes are TRBV27 and TRBJ2-1; 7 bases align to TRBD1. V gave up 5 bases and J gave up 6 bases; unmatched junction bases: 7. Germline V gene sequence: CDR1 MNHEY, CDR2 SMNVEV (reference sequence). The CDR3 is 14 residues long. The DNA of the CDR3 is TGTGCCAGCAGTCAGTACAGGGGTCTCAATGAGCAGTTCTTC. It encodes CASSQYRGLNEQFF.

The chain uses TRBV5-6 and TRBJ2-5, with D possibly matching TRBD1 (6 bases). The CDR3 totals 16 residues. Trimming took 0 bases from V and 5 from J, leaving 17 bases between them. CDR1 is SGHDT, CDR2 YYEEEE, per germline. The DNA of the CDR3 is TGTGCCAGCAGCTTGGTAGTCACAGGGTGGCGCGAGACCCAGTACTTC. Encoded protein: CASSLVVTGWRETQYF.

The V and J genes are TRBV28 and TRBJ2-2; D gene uncertain. Germline V lookup: CDR1 MDHEN, CDR2 SYDVKM. V gave up 5 bases and J gave up 1 base, with 5 bases separating them. This CDR3 is 13 amino acids long. The CDR3 DNA sequence: TGTGCCAGCAGTCGACTGAACACCGGGGAGCTGTTTTTT. This translates into CASSRLNTGELFF.

The chain uses TRBV18 and TRBJ2-5, with 12 bases matching TRBD2. V lost 3 bases, J lost 4 bases, and 6 bases stayed unmatched. This CDR3 has 16 residues. Germline V gene data show CDR1 as KGHSH and CDR2 as LQKENI. The CDR3 sequence is CASSPPLAGGGETQYF. The CDR3 nucleotides read TGTGCCAGCTCACCTCCACTAGCGGGAGGAGGAGAGACCCAGTACTTC.

The genes are TRBV4-2 and TRBJ2-2; no clear D gene. Germline assignment: CDR1 LGHNA and CDR2 YNFKEQ. Deletions cut 1 base from V and 1 base from J, with 13 bases between. This CDR3 is 17 amino acids long. The CDR3 coding sequence is TGTGCCAGCAGCCAAGCTTGGGTCGGCGGGAACACCGGGGAGCTGTTTTTT. Its translation: CASSQAWVGGNTGELFF.

The chain has TRBV5-1 and TRBJ1-2, with D perhaps matching TRBD1 (6 bases). The CDR3 length is 13 residues. The V end lost 4 bases, the J end lost 4 bases, and 11 bases lay between the germline ends. Germline CDR1 is SGHRS and CDR2 is YFSETQ. This CDR3 is CASSADSTYGYTF. The CDR3 DNA reads as TGCGCCAGCAGCGCGGACAGCACCTATGGCTACACCTTC.

The chain couples TRBV7-6 to TRBJ2-7, with TRBD2 identical over 11 bases. Trimming cost V 3 bases and J 0 bases; bases outside gene matches: 7. There are 17 residues in the CDR3. Germline V gives CDR1 SGHVS, CDR2 FNYEAQ. The CDR3 nucleotides read TGTGCCAGCAGCTTGGGACTAGCGGAAACAGGCTCCTACGAGCAGTACTTC. Translation gives CASSLGLAETGSYEQYF. Filled out from reference TRBV7-6 and TRBJ2-7, the complete variable domain reads GAGVSQSPRYKVTKRGQDVALRCDPISGHVSLYWYRQALGQGPEFLTYFNYEAQQDKSGLPNDRFSAERPEGSISTLTIQRTEQRDSAMYRCASSLGLAETGSYEQYFGPGTRLTVT.

The chain employs TRBV5-5 and TRBJ1-4; a weak D match, TRBD1 (6 bases). Germline V lookup: CDR1 SGHKS, CDR2 YYEKEE (reference sequence). V shed 4 bases and J shed 8 bases, with 18 bases lying between them. The CDR3 runs to 15 residues. The CDR3 coding sequence is TGTGCCAGCAGCCCTGGGGGGGCCCCAGGGGAAAAACTGTTTTTT. Its protein product is CASSPGGAPGEKLFF.

This sequence joins TRBV14 and TRBJ1-1; unclear D gene. This CDR3 has 18 amino acids. Trimming took 4 bases from V and 0 from J, leaving 21 bases between them. Germline V CDR1 and CDR2: SGHDN, FVKESK. The CDR3 protein is CASSRFDRPQDLNTEAFF. CDR3 DNA: TGTGCCAGCAGCCGTTTCGATCGGCCACAAGACTTGAACACTGAAGCTTTCTTT.

The chain couples TRBV4-1 to TRBJ1-5; D remains ambiguous. The CDR3 is 16 residues long. The V gene's germline CDR1 is MGHRA and CDR2 YSYEKL. V lost 4 bases, J lost 6 bases, and 19 bases lay in between. The CDR3 spells CASSPKSDSAIQPQHF. The DNA of the CDR3 is TGCGCCAGCAGCCCCAAGTCGGACTCGGCAATTCAGCCCCAGCATTTT.

This chain connects TRBV7-9 to TRBJ2-3; TRBD1 matches at 9 bases. CDR1 SEHNR and CDR2 FQNEAQ come from the germline V gene (reference sequence). The CDR3 has 15 residues. V lost 1 base and J lost 4; bases outside the gene matches: 3. The DNA of the CDR3 is TGTGCCAGCAGCTTAGGGGACAGGGACCCAGATACGCAGTATTTT. As protein: CASSLGDRDPDTQYF.

The chain has TRBV2 and TRBJ2-3; 8 nucleotides line up with TRBD2. The germline V gene has CDR1 SNHLY and CDR2 FYNNEI. The length of the CDR3 is 14 residues. J lost 2 bases, V lost 6 bases, and 4 bases had no gene match. The CDR3 region is CASSGRAATDTQYF. CDR3 bases: TGTGCCAGCAGCGGGAGGGCTGCCACAGATACGCAGTATTTT.

J is TRBJ2-3 and V is TRBV27; D perhaps matches TRBD1 (6 bases). CDR1 MNHEY and CDR2 SMNVEV come from the germline V gene (reference sequence). The CDR3 loop spans 14 amino acids. V was cut by 6 bases and J by 0 bases, with 10 bases left in between. Here the CDR3 reads CASRDDRSTDTQYF. In nucleotides, the CDR3 is TGTGCCAGCAGGGACGACAGGAGCACAGATACGCAGTATTTT.

The rearrangement links TRBV19 to TRBJ2-1; 10 positions match TRBD2. CDR3 length: 16 amino acids. Looked up from germline, CDR1 is LNHDA and CDR2 is SQIVND (reference sequence). V trimming: 3 bases; J trimming: 9 bases; junction bases outside the gene matches: 11. The DNA for the CDR3 is TGTGCCAGTAGTATCTTGGGGACTAGCGAGATCAGTGAGCAGTTCTTC. Translated: CASSILGTSEISEQFF.

Only a few counts were recorded for this clone. The gene calls are TRBV12-5 and TRBJ1-4, with D maybe TRBD1 (5 bases). The V gene lost 7 bases and the J gene lost 7 bases, with 16 bases spanning the gap. The CDR3 is 14 amino acids. Germline V gene sequence: CDR1 LGHNT, CDR2 FRNRAP. The CDR3 region is CASAVFREGEKLFF. The CDR3, as DNA: TGTGCTAGTGCCGTATTCAGGGAGGGTGAAAAACTGTTTTTT. The entire variable domain, with the rest obtained from reference TRBV12-5 and TRBJ1-4, is as follows: DARVTQTPRHKVTEMGQEVTMRCQPILGHNTVFWYRQTMMQGLELLAYFRNRAPLDDSGMPKDRFSAEMPDATLATLKIQPSEPRDSAVYFCASAVFREGEKLFFGSGTQLSVL.

The chain links TRBV5-1 to TRBJ2-7, with a weak D call TRBD2 (5 bases). The CDR3 is made up of 13 amino acids. CDR1 is SGHRS, CDR2 YFSETQ, per germline. Trimming pared 0 bases from V and 4 bases from J, leaving 8 bases between. The CDR3 nucleotides are TGCGCCAGCAGCTTGGGACTAACGTACGAGCAGTACTTC. Its protein product is CASSLGLTYEQYF.

The CDR3 DNA follows: TGTGCCAGCAGCCAAGGGGGCCAGCCCCAGCATTTT. Protein sequence: CASSQGGQPQHF. The J gene is TRBJ1-5, the V gene TRBV3-1 (or the pseudogene TRBV3-2); D perhaps matches TRBD1 (5 bases). This CDR3 has 12 amino acids. Trimming removed 1 base at V and 7 bases at J, with 5 bases between. In germline, CDR1 is LGHDT, CDR2 YNNKEL (reference sequence).

The chain couples TRBV28 to TRBJ1-2; 8 bases map to TRBD1. Germline CDR1 MDHEN, CDR2 SYDVKM. CDR3 length: 13 residues. The V gene end was trimmed by 10 bases and the J gene end by 5 bases; junction bases not matched to a gene: 9. The CDR3 spells CAIPGGPMYGYTF. CDR3 coding DNA: TGTGCCATCCCAGGGGGCCCCATGTATGGCTACACCTTC.

The chain joins TRBV3-1 (or the pseudogene TRBV3-2) to TRBJ2-7; 9 bases are shared with TRBD2. Germline trimming cut 2 bases from V and 4 bases from J; bases unmatched to any gene: 9. CDR3 length equals 16 residues. The germline gives CDR1 LGHDT, CDR2 YNNKEL (reference sequence). The CDR3 loop is CASSQYPASGIYEQYF. The CDR3 nucleotides are TGTGCCAGCAGCCAATATCCTGCTAGCGGGATTTACGAGCAGTACTTC.

V gene TRBV5-4 combines with J gene TRBJ1-2; 9 bases are shared with TRBD1. This CDR3 spans 13 amino acids. CDR1 SGHNT and CDR2 YYREEE come from the germline V gene (reference sequence). J gave up 7 bases and V 4 bases, and 5 bases lay outside the gene matches. Here the CDR3 DNA reads TGTGCCAGCAGCAGGGACAGGGTTGGTGGCTACACCTTC. Protein product: CASSRDRVGGYTF.